The 20 T cell receptor beta chains below were found in one sample sequenced in a study of T cells in Graves' hyperthyroidism and ophthalmopathy. What was amplified from RNA transcripts were TCR beta CDR3 regions. First-round RT-PCR of the TCR CDR3 relied on the HTBI primer set. TCRdb passed the multiplex PCR reads through MiXCR, listing each CDR3 protein once. Of about 460,000 distinct CDR3 sequences in the sample, roughly 22% were seen once. What was sequenced was blood. These receptors came from a woman in her 70s with Graves' ophthalmopathy.

The CDR3 DNA follows: TGTGCCAGCGGCGATACAAACTCTGGAAACACCATATATTTT. It encodes CASGDTNSGNTIYF. J is TRBJ1-3 and V is TRBV6-1; no firm D call. V gave up 8 bases and J gave up 0 bases, with 11 bases separating them. This CDR3 comprises 14 residues. Looked up from germline, CDR1 is MNHNS and CDR2 is SASEGT.

V and J are TRBV9 and TRBJ1-3; the D is unclear. Germline CDR1 and CDR2: SGDLS and YYNGEE. The CDR3 is 13 residues long. V lost 1 base to trimming and J lost 11 bases, with 13 bases between them. The CDR3 region is CASSVSDSGAIYF. The DNA of the CDR3 is TGTGCCAGCAGCGTATCAGACTCGGGCGCCATATATTTT.

This clonotype occurred many times. J is TRBJ2-3 and V is TRBV27, with D uncertain. The germline gives CDR1 MNHEY, CDR2 SMNVEV (reference sequence). Between the trimmed V and J ends, which lost 3 bases and 2 bases, there was a span of 6 bases. This CDR3 comprises 13 residues. DNA of the CDR3: TGTGCCAGCAGTTTTCCCTACACAGATACGCAGTATTTT. Translation gives CASSFPYTDTQYF.

This chain links TRBV7-9 with TRBJ1-4, with D perhaps TRBD1 (5 bases). Looked up from germline, CDR1 is SEHNR and CDR2 is FQNEAQ (reference sequence). Trimming cost V 5 bases and J 7 bases, with 14 bases left between them. The CDR3 is 14 amino acids. The CDR3: CASSPGIGAEKLFF. As DNA, the CDR3 is TGTGCCAGCAGCCCGGGAATCGGGGCTGAAAAACTGTTTTTT.

This rearrangement joins TRBV15 to TRBJ1-5; no definite D call. Germline CDR1 reads LNHNV; CDR2 reads YYDKDF (reference sequence). The CDR3 sequence is 16 residues long. The germline V and J ends were trimmed by 0 bases and 1 base, with 10 bases remaining between them. The CDR3 nucleotides read TGTGCCACCAGCAGAGAGGGCAGGACGAGCAATCAGCCCCAGCATTTT. It is translated as CATSREGRTSNQPQHF.

There are a few counts of this clonotype. V and J are TRBV5-1 and TRBJ2-1; TRBD2 matches 9 bases. The germline gives CDR1 SGHRS, CDR2 YFSETQ. The CDR3 contains 14 residues. V was pared by 4 bases and J by 6 bases, with 5 bases of the junction left unmatched. The CDR3 sequence is CASSGVAGVNEQFF. The CDR3 nucleotides read TGCGCCAGCAGCGGGGTAGCGGGAGTCAATGAGCAGTTCTTC.

The V gene is TRBV12-3 or TRBV12-4, the J gene TRBJ2-3, with a possible D match to TRBD1 (8 bases). Trimming shortened V by 6 bases and J by 5 bases, and 18 bases separated the two germline ends. The CDR3 extends over 15 amino acids. The CDR3 region has the DNA TGTGCCAGCAGCCAGGGGGCCAGCGGGATAGATACGCAGTATTTT. Amino acid sequence: CASSQGASGIDTQYF.

This clonotype was recorded a few times. This chain joins TRBV10-3 and TRBJ2-7; 11 bases map to TRBD1. The junction had 6 bases not matched to a gene; V was cut back by 6 bases and J by 5 bases. Per germline, CDR1 ENHRY and CDR2 SYGVKD. The CDR3 covers 14 residues. Here the CDR3 reads CAISRDRGVDEQYF. The CDR3 DNA reads TGTGCCATCAGCCGGGACAGGGGGGTCGACGAGCAGTACTTC.

This chain links TRBV29-1 with TRBJ1-5; 11 nucleotides line up with TRBD1. CDR3 length equals 12 residues. Germline V gene sequence: CDR1 SQVTM, CDR2 ANQGSEA. The trim removed 6 bases at V and 6 bases at J, leaving 1 base unmatched. The CDR3 coding sequence is TGCAGCGTCGGGACAGGGGGTCAGCCCCAGCATTTT. It specifies CSVGTGGQPQHF.

This clonotype appeared many times. V and J are TRBV28 and TRBJ1-1; the D gene is possibly TRBD1 (5 bases). Deletions cut 6 bases from V and 4 bases from J, with 18 bases between. The germline CDR1 and CDR2 sequences are MDHEN and SYDVKM. The CDR3 is made up of 15 amino acids. Here the CDR3 DNA reads TGTGCCAGCAGCGTAAATAGGGGAGGAATCACTGAAGCTTTCTTT. It translates to CASSVNRGGITEAFF.

The rearrangement joins TRBV6-1 to TRBJ2-5; 16 nucleotides agree with TRBD2. Trimming removed 5 bases from V and 3 bases from J; junction bases left unmatched: 6. Germline V gene data show CDR1 as MNHNS and CDR2 as SASEGT. CDR3 length: 17 amino acids. This chain's CDR3 is CASSPGLAGGLEETQYF. The CDR3 bases are TGTGCCAGCAGTCCGGGACTAGCGGGAGGGCTAGAAGAGACCCAGTACTTC.

This clonotype was counted many times. The chain joins TRBV30 to TRBJ1-1; TRBD1 aligns across 7 bases. The V segment lost 3 bases and the J segment 2 bases; nucleotides outside the gene matches: 6. The length of the CDR3 is 14 residues. In germline, CDR1 is GTSNPN, CDR2 SVGIG (reference sequence). The DNA of the CDR3 is TGTGCCTGGAGCGGCCGGGACAGAAACACTGAAGCTTTCTTT. Its translation: CAWSGRDRNTEAFF.

The sample holds a few counts of this clonotype. This chain links TRBV19 with TRBJ2-5, with 10 bases matching TRBD1. CDR3 length equals 13 residues. Germline V gene data show CDR1 as LNHDA and CDR2 as SQIVND (reference sequence). The V segment lost 9 bases and the J segment 5 bases; nucleotides outside the gene matches: 6. The CDR3 here is CASRDRGGETQYF. As DNA, the CDR3 is TGTGCCAGCCGGGACAGGGGTGGTGAGACCCAGTACTTC.

This clonotype has a handful of counts. The chain joins TRBV2 to TRBJ2-5; 8 bases line up with TRBD2. The CDR3 length is 15 residues. Trimming cost V 4 bases and J 5 bases; bases outside gene matches: 9. Germline CDR1 SNHLY, CDR2 FYNNEI. CDR3 region: CASSVGTSARETQYF. In DNA form, the CDR3 reads TGTGCCAGCAGTGTAGGGACTAGTGCGAGGGAGACCCAGTACTTC.

A note on this clonotype: Mismatch with germline at one junction end may stem from a read error. This chain joins TRBV9 and TRBJ1-2, with D perhaps matching TRBD1 (5 bases). Germline CDR1 and CDR2: SGDLS and YYNGEE. CDR3 length equals 14 residues. The chain's CDR3 is CASRGDRTNYGHTF. CDR3 DNA sequence: TGTGCCAGCAGAGGGGACCGAACTAACTATGGCCACACCTTC.

This clonotype was seen many times. The V and J genes are TRBV28 and TRBJ1-1; D may be TRBD1 (5 bases). The CDR3 is 14 residues long. Germline V lookup: CDR1 MDHEN, CDR2 SYDVKM. Trimming shortened V by 4 bases and J by 6 bases, and 15 bases separated the two germline ends. CDR3: CASSSQAGRAEAFF. Here the CDR3 DNA reads TGTGCCAGCAGTTCGCAAGCGGGGCGGGCTGAAGCTTTCTTT.

The J gene is TRBJ2-2, the V gene TRBV19; weak D call: TRBD1 (5 bases). There are 16 residues in the CDR3. Per the germline V gene, CDR1 is LNHDA and CDR2 is SQIVND (reference sequence). V was trimmed by 1 base and J by 2 bases, leaving 11 bases between them. Here the CDR3 reads CASSIVPDTNTGELFF. The DNA of the CDR3 is TGTGCCAGTAGTATAGTCCCGGACACCAACACCGGGGAGCTGTTTTTT. The full variable domain, rest sourced from reference TRBV19 and TRBJ2-2, is DGGITQSPKYLFRKEGQNVTLSCEQNLNHDAMYWYRQDPGQGLRLIYYSQIVNDFQKGDIAEGYSVSREKKESFPLTVTSAQKNPTAFYLCASSIVPDTNTGELFFGEGSRLTVL.

This clonotype was seen repeatedly, ten times or more. The chain combines TRBV7-9 with TRBJ2-7, with TRBD2 as a possible D gene (6 bases). This CDR3 has 14 amino acids. The V gene's germline CDR1 is SEHNR and CDR2 FQNEAQ (reference sequence). The V end lost 5 bases, the J end lost 1 base, and 12 bases lay between the germline ends. The chain's CDR3 is CASSPWEASYEQYF. The CDR3 coding sequence is TGTGCCAGCAGCCCCTGGGAGGCTTCCTACGAGCAGTACTTC.

The chain combines TRBV19 with TRBJ1-5; no reliable D call. Germline lookup yields CDR1 LNHDA and CDR2 SQIVND (reference sequence). The CDR3 loop spans 15 amino acids. With 4 bases removed from V and 1 base from J, the gap between germline ends came to 11 bases. The CDR3 here is CASSSPKGSNQPQHF. CDR3 sequence (DNA): TGTGCCAGTAGTAGCCCTAAGGGCAGCAATCAGCCCCAGCATTTT. The complete variable domain, with remaining parts taken from reference TRBV19 and TRBJ1-5, reads DGGITQSPKYLFRKEGQNVTLSCEQNLNHDAMYWYRQDPGQGLRLIYYSQIVNDFQKGDIAEGYSVSREKKESFPLTVTSAQKNPTAFYLCASSSPKGSNQPQHFGDGTRLSIL.

This clonotype was found many times. The V gene is TRBV7-9, the J gene TRBJ2-7; 8 bases align to TRBD1. The length of the CDR3 is 14 residues. The ends lost 2 bases at V and 4 bases at J; junction bases unmatched: 4. Germline V gene lookup returns CDR1 SEHNR and CDR2 FQNEAQ (reference sequence). This CDR3 reads CASSLQGAQYEQYF. As DNA, the CDR3 is TGTGCCAGCAGCTTACAGGGGGCGCAGTACGAGCAGTACTTC. The entire variable domain, with the rest obtained from reference TRBV7-9 and TRBJ2-7, is as follows: DTGVSQNPRHKITKRGQNVTFRCDPISEHNRLYWYRQTLGQGPEFLTYFQNEAQLEKSRLLSDRFSAERPKGSFSTLEIQRTEQGDSAMYLCASSLQGAQYEQYFGPGTRLTVT.